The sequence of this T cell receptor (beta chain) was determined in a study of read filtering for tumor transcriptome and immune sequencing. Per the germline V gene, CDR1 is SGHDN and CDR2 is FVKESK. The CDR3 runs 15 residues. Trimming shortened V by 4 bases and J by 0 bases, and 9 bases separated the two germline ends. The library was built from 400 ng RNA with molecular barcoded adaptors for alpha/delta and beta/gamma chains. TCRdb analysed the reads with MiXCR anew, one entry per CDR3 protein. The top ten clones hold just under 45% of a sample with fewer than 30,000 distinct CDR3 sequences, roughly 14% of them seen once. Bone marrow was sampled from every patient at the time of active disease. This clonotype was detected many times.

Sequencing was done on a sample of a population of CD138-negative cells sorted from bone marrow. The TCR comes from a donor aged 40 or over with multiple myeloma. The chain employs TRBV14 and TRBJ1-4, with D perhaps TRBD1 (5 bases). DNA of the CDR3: TGTGCCAGCAGCCGCCAGGGCACAACTAATGAAAAACTGTTTTTT. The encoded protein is CASSRQGTTNEKLFF.